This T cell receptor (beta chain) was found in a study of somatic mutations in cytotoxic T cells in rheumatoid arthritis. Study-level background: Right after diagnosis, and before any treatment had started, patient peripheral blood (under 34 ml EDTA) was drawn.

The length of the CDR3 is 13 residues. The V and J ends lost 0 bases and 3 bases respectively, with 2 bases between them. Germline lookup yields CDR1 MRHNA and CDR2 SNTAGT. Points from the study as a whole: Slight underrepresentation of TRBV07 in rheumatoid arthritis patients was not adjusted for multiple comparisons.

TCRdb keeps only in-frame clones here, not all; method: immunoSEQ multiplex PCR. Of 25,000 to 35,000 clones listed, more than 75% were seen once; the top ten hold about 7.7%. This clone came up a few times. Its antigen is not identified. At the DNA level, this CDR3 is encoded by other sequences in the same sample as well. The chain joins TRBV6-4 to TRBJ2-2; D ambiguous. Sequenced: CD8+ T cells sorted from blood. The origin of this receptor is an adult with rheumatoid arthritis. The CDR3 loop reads CASSDSDTGELFF. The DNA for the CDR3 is TGTGCCAGCAGTGACTCTGACACCGGGGAGCTGTTTTTT.